The 25 T cell receptor beta chains presented below share a single source sample, sequenced in a study of T cells after yellow fever vaccination. TCRdb ran MiXCR on the 5' RACE reads and lists one entry per CDR3 protein. The table lists 400,000 or so distinct CDR3 sequences, around 10% of them singletons, with less than 20% in the top ten. Material: PBMCs, obtained on the day of the first yellow fever vaccination. Receptors originate from a young man who received the YFV17D yellow fever vaccine.

The gene calls are TRBV6-2 or TRBV6-3 and TRBJ2-7; possibly TRBD1 for D (6 bases). Germline loops: CDR1 MNHEY, CDR2 SVGEGT. V lost 1 base and J 0 bases, leaving 10 bases between the germline ends. The length of the CDR3 is 15 residues. The CDR3 reads CASSYFDRSSYEQYF. For the CDR3, the DNA is TGTGCCAGCAGTTACTTTGACAGGAGCTCCTACGAGCAGTACTTC.

This clonotype was picked up a small number of times. The chain couples TRBV19 to TRBJ2-7; 12 bases match TRBD2. Trimming removed 8 bases from V and 0 bases from J; junction bases left unmatched: 5. The CDR3 is 15 residues long. Germline CDR1 reads LNHDA; CDR2 reads SQIVND (reference sequence). The CDR3 coding sequence is TGTGCCAGTTCCCTGACTAGCGGGGGCTCCTACGAGCAGTACGTC. It yields the protein CASSLTSGGSYEQYV.

This clonotype came up a few times. The rearrangement links TRBV5-1 to TRBJ2-3; D is unresolved. From germline, CDR1 is SGHRS and CDR2 YFSETQ. The CDR3 loop spans 13 amino acids. The germline V and J ends were trimmed by 1 base and 5 bases, with 8 bases remaining between them. The chain's CDR3 is CASSLQSRDTQYF. CDR3 DNA sequence: TGCGCCAGCAGCTTGCAGTCGAGAGATACGCAGTATTTT. Together with reference TRBV5-1 and TRBJ2-3, the CDR3 gives the full variable domain: KAGVTQTPRYLIKTRGQQVTLSCSPISGHRSVSWYQQTPGQGLQFLFEYFSETQRNKGNFPGRFSGRQFSNSRSEMNVSTLELGDSALYLCASSLQSRDTQYFGPGTRLTVL.

V and J are TRBV5-1 and TRBJ1-3; a weak D match, TRBD1 (5 bases). Germline lookup yields CDR1 SGHRS and CDR2 YFSETQ. CDR3 size: 17 residues. V lost 0 bases to trimming and J lost 1 base, with 14 bases between them. In nucleotides, the CDR3 is TGCGCCAGCAGCTTGGAAGGGGTGCGCCGGTCTGGAAACACCATATATTTT. Translating it yields CASSLEGVRRSGNTIYF.

The CDR3 nucleotides are TGTGCCAGCAAGGCGGGCACAGATACGCAGTATTTT. Protein product: CASKAGTDTQYF. The chain employs TRBV6-5 and TRBJ2-3; D gene unclear. The V and J ends lost 7 bases and 1 base respectively, with 6 bases between them. This CDR3 region has 12 residues. Germline CDR1 is MNHEY and CDR2 is SVGAGI.

The CDR3 nucleotides are TGTGCCAGTAGTCTCGGGCAGCCCTACAATGAGCAGTTCTTC. Translation gives CASSLGQPYNEQFF. The V gene is TRBV19, the J gene TRBJ2-1; no firm D call. Germline loops: CDR1 LNHDA, CDR2 SQIVND (reference sequence). The CDR3 is 14 residues long. V was shortened by 5 bases and J by 2 bases, with 10 bases between the two germline ends.

The rearrangement links TRBV6-5 to TRBJ1-5; TRBD1 is a possible D gene (5 bases). The CDR3 sequence is 11 residues long. Trimming shortened V by 2 bases and J by 16 bases, and 12 bases separated the two germline ends. Per germline, CDR1 MNHEY and CDR2 SVGAGI. DNA of the CDR3: TGTGCCAGCAGTTACCGGGGGACCGAACATTTT. This codes for CASSYRGTEHF.

The genes are TRBV29-1 and TRBJ2-7, with 11 positions matching TRBD1. V lost 6 bases to trimming and J lost 6 bases; unmatched junction nucleotides: 7. The germline CDR1 and CDR2 sequences are SQVTM and ANQGSEA. The CDR3 consists of 13 residues. The CDR3 sequence: CSVSSGTGGEQYF. CDR3 nucleotide sequence: TGCAGCGTCTCTTCCGGGACAGGGGGCGAGCAGTACTTC.

The table lists this clonotype with many counts. This chain links TRBV7-8 with TRBJ1-6; D remains ambiguous. CDR1 is SGHVS and CDR2 is FQNEAQ in the germline V gene. This CDR3 region has 11 residues. Trimming took off 3 bases at V and 9 bases at J, with 3 bases between the two ends. Here the CDR3 DNA reads TGTGCCAGCAGCTTGGGTTCACCCCTCCACTTT. It translates to CASSLGSPLHF.

V usage is TRBV5-6 and J usage is TRBJ2-1; 8 nucleotides agree with TRBD1. The CDR3 has 11 residues. V shed 9 bases, J shed 7 bases, and the junction held 3 bases outside the gene matches. Germline values: CDR1 SGHDT, CDR2 YYEEEE. In nucleotides, the CDR3 is TGTGCCAACCACAGGGGGAATGAGCAGTTCTTC. Its protein is CANHRGNEQFF. The full variable domain, rest sourced from reference TRBV5-6 and TRBJ2-1, is DAGVTQSPTHLIKTRGQQVTLRCSPKSGHDTVSWYQQALGQGPQFIFQYYEEEERQRGNFPDRFSGHQFPNYSSELNVNALLLGDSALYLCANHRGNEQFFGPGTRLTVL.

DNA for the CDR3: TGTGCCAGCAGCTTAAACGGACAGGAGTACAATGAGCAGTTCTTC. As protein: CASSLNGQEYNEQFF. This chain joins TRBV7-3 and TRBJ2-1; 7 bases align to TRBD1. Germline V CDR1 and CDR2: SGHTA, FQGTGA. This CDR3 has 15 residues. After removal of 1 base from V and 4 bases from J, the junction contained 4 bases not matched to a gene.

The gene calls are TRBV7-9 and TRBJ2-1; the D is unclear. With 5 bases removed from V and 2 bases from J, the gap between germline ends came to 10 bases. The CDR3 is made up of 14 amino acids. Germline V gives CDR1 SEHNR, CDR2 FQNEAQ (reference sequence). CDR3 DNA sequence: TGTGCCAGCAGCCCCTCAGAAACCTACAATGAGCAGTTCTTC. Translated, it gives CASSPSETYNEQFF.

This chain joins TRBV18 and TRBJ2-7; possibly TRBD1 for D (5 bases). Germline V lookup: CDR1 KGHSH, CDR2 LQKENI. The V gene lost 6 bases and the J gene lost 6 bases, with 27 bases spanning the gap. The CDR3 spans 17 residues. CDR3 coding DNA: TGTGCCAGCTCCCAACCACCGTATGGCAGGGTCTTGGGCGAGCAGTACTTC. Translating it yields CASSQPPYGRVLGEQYF.

This clonotype showed up just a few times. The chain recombines TRBV4-2 with TRBJ2-1, with TRBD2 matching 8 bases. The CDR3 extends over 15 amino acids. Germline assignment: CDR1 LGHNA and CDR2 YNFKEQ. V lost 2 bases, J lost 6 bases, and 6 bases stayed unmatched. CDR3 in DNA: TGTGCCAGCAGCCAAACAGCGGCGGGGGGCAATGAGCAGTTCTTC. This gives the protein CASSQTAAGGNEQFF.

The chain carries TRBV7-9 and TRBJ2-6; 7 bases line up with TRBD1. This CDR3 has 16 residues. Germline V CDR1 and CDR2: SEHNR, FQNEAQ (reference sequence). With V trimmed by 5 bases and J by 8 bases, 12 bases remained unmatched. The CDR3 is CASSNLGTVAPNVLTF. CDR3 sequence (DNA): TGTGCCAGCAGCAACCTCGGGACAGTGGCTCCCAACGTCCTGACTTTC.

The rearrangement links TRBV27 to TRBJ2-5, with 7 nucleotides matching TRBD1. The trim removed 4 bases at V and 5 bases at J, leaving 10 bases unmatched. The CDR3 contains 15 residues. The germline V gene encodes CDR1 MNHEY and CDR2 SMNVEV (reference sequence). CDR3: CASSYRDSRRETQYF. The CDR3, as DNA: TGTGCCAGCAGTTATCGGGACAGCCGACGGGAGACCCAGTACTTC.

The rearrangement uses TRBV27 and TRBJ1-1; 10 bases agree with TRBD1. CDR1 is MNHEY, CDR2 SMNVEV, per germline (reference sequence). The trim removed 5 bases at V and 11 bases at J, leaving 11 bases unmatched. CDR3 length: 14 residues. CDR3 in DNA: TGTGCCAGCAGTCCCTCCCGACAGGGGGCGAGGGCTTTCTTT. Protein product: CASSPSRQGARAFF.

The V gene is TRBV21-1, the J gene TRBJ1-1; the table calls TRBD1, which could not be checked here. TRBV21-1 is a known pseudogene. The CDR3 totals 14 residues. The CDR3 coding sequence is TGTGCCAGCAAAAAGGGAGAGGGGAACACTGAAGCTTTCTTT. Translation gives CASKKGEGNTEAFF.

This clonotype showed up just a few times. The V call is TRBV5-8, the J call TRBJ1-6, with D possibly matching TRBD1 (5 bases). Germline V gene sequence: CDR1 SGHTS, CDR2 YDEGEE. CDR3 size: 12 residues. V was clipped by 7 bases and J by 10 bases, with 12 bases between them. CDR3 nucleotide sequence: TGTGCCAGCCACGCGGAGGGGTCACCCCTCCACTTT. Protein sequence: CASHAEGSPLHF.

The chain joins TRBV3-1 to TRBJ1-5; no clear D. This CDR3 is 14 amino acids long. Trimming stripped 1 base from V and 4 bases from J, with 8 bases between. In germline, CDR1 is LGHDT, CDR2 YNNKEL (reference sequence). CDR3 region: CASSQGYGNQPQHF. CDR3 in DNA: TGTGCCAGCAGCCAAGGGTACGGAAATCAGCCCCAGCATTTT.

The chain carries TRBV12-3 or TRBV12-4 and TRBJ2-1; no clear D gene. V was trimmed by 4 bases and J by 9 bases, leaving 10 bases between them. The CDR3 length is 12 residues. The CDR3 loop reads CASSSVEVEQFF. CDR3 bases: TGTGCCAGCAGTTCCGTTGAGGTTGAGCAGTTCTTC.

The chain links TRBV9 to TRBJ2-3; 13 bases line up with TRBD2. Per germline, CDR1 SGDLS and CDR2 YYNGEE. The CDR3 is made up of 17 amino acids. Trimming cost V 3 bases and J 2 bases; bases outside gene matches: 6. CDR3 amino acids: CASSAGLAGADTDTQYF. The DNA of the CDR3 is TGTGCCAGCAGCGCAGGACTAGCGGGGGCCGACACAGATACGCAGTATTTT.

The gene calls are TRBV6-6 and TRBJ2-7; D may be TRBD1 (6 bases). Between the trimmed V and J ends, which lost 5 bases and 2 bases, there was a span of 10 bases. Germline V gene data show CDR1 as MNHNY and CDR2 as SVGAGI (reference sequence). CDR3 length equals 13 residues. The CDR3 protein is CASSPGQPYEQYV. CDR3 DNA sequence: TGTGCCAGCAGTCCCGGACAGCCCTACGAGCAGTACGTC.

The gene calls are TRBV5-1 and TRBJ1-5; TRBD1 aligns across 9 bases. The germline gives CDR1 SGHRS, CDR2 YFSETQ. The CDR3 spans 15 residues. V lost 4 bases to trimming and J lost 2 bases; unmatched junction nucleotides: 4. CDR3: CASSLQGAGNQPQHF. CDR3 DNA sequence: TGCGCCAGCAGCCTACAGGGGGCTGGCAATCAGCCCCAGCATTTT.

This clonotype was seen ten or more times. CDR3 nucleotide sequence: TGCAGCCTCCTCGTTGACAGGGGCACAGAGACCCAGTACTTC. It codes for CSLLVDRGTETQYF. The gene calls are TRBV29-1 and TRBJ2-5, with TRBD1 matching 8 bases. Losses at the gene ends were 8 bases for V and 4 bases for J; bases not matched to a gene: 12. Germline values: CDR1 SQVTM, CDR2 ANQGSEA. The CDR3 has 14 amino acids.